The present entry profiles one T cell receptor beta chain with its context. The antigen this receptor binds is unknown. Compared with germline, one end of the junction differs, possibly owing to a read error. The data belong to a study of blood T cells in healthy people across ages (dated by TCRdb to the mid-2010s). With regard to the full study: In model experiments, template switching captured about one uniquely barcoded TCR beta cDNA molecule for every two T cells. Using deep sequencing normalized with unique cDNA molecular identifiers, the study measured how TCR beta repertoire diversity changes with age. The donors were divided into four age groups: young (average about 16 years), middle-aged (about 41), aged (approximately 59) and long-lived (about 84). To avoid experimental bias, donors of different ages were randomly spread across the sequencing lanes. Using the same blood draw, the study looked at two additional independent replicas of 1 million unique cDNA reads for two donors, one aged 18 to 29 and the other aged 80 or older.

Paper-wide results and their limitations: Because profiling used bulk unsorted PBMCs, naive and antigen-experienced compartments could not be compared conclusively. Estimates of total diversity based on one million sequenced T cells were regarded as lower bounds and as underestimates. The percentage of naive T cells measured by flow cytometry correlated strongly with observed TCR beta diversity. Donor CMV infection status was unknown, potentially confounding age-related changes in expanded clonotypes. As age increased, observed TCR beta diversity per million T cells dropped in a roughly linear way, and a significant reduction was already evident by age around 41. Compared with the aged group, more naive CD4+ T cells, fewer expanded clones and increased TCR diversity were shown by the long-lived group, suggesting age selection.

Library preparation used 5' RACE. Data came from an Illumina HiSeq 2500. The second PCR ran for roughly 7 to 12 cycles and used a J-beta primer mix along with a sample-barcoded 5' primer. Each TCR beta cDNA molecule received a unique molecular identifier from a template-switch 5' adaptor carrying 12 random nucleotides. At least 2.5 million CDR3-containing paired-end reads were obtained from each sample. First-strand cDNA synthesis was performed from all RNA using the Mint cDNA synthesis kit, with priming by a TRBC-specific oligonucleotide. Following uracil-DNA glycosylase treatment, a first 18-cycle PCR with universal primers M1SS and BC2_uni_R was performed on all cDNA. The original pipeline was this. For normalization, 1 million high-quality reads, each with a distinct molecular identifier, were randomly selected from each sample. Instead of being binned into consensus sequences, reads with shared molecular identifiers were discarded. MiTCR, run with a Q25 quality threshold and the strictest error-elimination algorithm, handled CDR3 identification, clonotype clustering and error correction. A nonparametric unseen species model with Euler transformation was used to estimate lower-bound total TCR beta diversity. TCRdb itself trimmed the public reads at Q25 with fastp, ran MiXCR and retained productive beta chains. When rows share a CDR3 protein, they turn into one entry using the most common DNA and genes. These V and J calls rely on TCRdb rather than the paper's analysis. The sample table holds nearly 1 million distinct CDR3 sequences, of which about 53% were seen once. The top ten hold over 20% of the sample.

Measured from the cysteine to the phenylalanine, the CDR3 is 14 residues long. The kept DNA is CDR3 alone, 42 bases in frame from the first base. The CDR1 and CDR2 encoded by the germline V gene (reference sequence) are SEHNR and FQNEAQ. The donors were 40 or so Caucasian individuals from Russia, aged 6 to 90 years, who were systemically healthy. Each donor gave ten milliliters of peripheral blood, collected into EDTA-treated Vacutainer tubes. PBMCs were isolated by Ficoll-Paque density-gradient centrifugation, with at least 6 million obtained per sample. Total RNA was extracted from PBMCs with Trizol reagent, with at least 5 micrograms obtained per sample. The percentages of naive CD45RAhigh/CD27high T cells were determined by flow cytometry on a PBMC aliquot from every donor.

The receptor was isolated from a woman aged 60 to 75 in good health. The rearrangement combines TRBV7-9 with TRBJ2-7; TRBD2 is a weak D gene call, 6 bases matching. Sequencing was performed on blood. The CDR3 region has the sequence CAGSLGTGSYEQYF. The DNA sequence follows: TGTGCCGGCAGCTTAGGGACTGGCTCCTACGAGCAGTACTTC. With the rest looked up from the reference TRBV7-9 and TRBJ2-7 genes rather than sequenced, the full variable domain is DTGVSQNPRHKITKRGQNVTFRCDPISEHNRLYWYRQTLGQGPEFLTYFQNEAQLEKSRLLSDRFSAERPKGSFSTLEIQRTEQGDSAMYLCAGSLGTGSYEQYFGPGTRLTVT.